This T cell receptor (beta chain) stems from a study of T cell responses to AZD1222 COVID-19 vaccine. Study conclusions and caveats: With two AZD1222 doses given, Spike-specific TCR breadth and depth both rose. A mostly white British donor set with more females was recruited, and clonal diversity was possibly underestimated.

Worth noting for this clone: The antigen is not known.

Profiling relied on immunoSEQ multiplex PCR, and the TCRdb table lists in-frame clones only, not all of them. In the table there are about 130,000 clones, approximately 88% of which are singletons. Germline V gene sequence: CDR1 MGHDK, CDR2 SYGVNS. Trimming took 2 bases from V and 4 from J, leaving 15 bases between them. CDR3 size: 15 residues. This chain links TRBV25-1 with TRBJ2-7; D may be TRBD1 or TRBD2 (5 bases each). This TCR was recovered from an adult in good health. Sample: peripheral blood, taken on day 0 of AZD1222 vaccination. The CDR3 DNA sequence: TGTGCCAGCAGTGAACTTCGGGCGAGGGGTTACGAGCAGTACTTC. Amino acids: CASSELRARGYEQYF.